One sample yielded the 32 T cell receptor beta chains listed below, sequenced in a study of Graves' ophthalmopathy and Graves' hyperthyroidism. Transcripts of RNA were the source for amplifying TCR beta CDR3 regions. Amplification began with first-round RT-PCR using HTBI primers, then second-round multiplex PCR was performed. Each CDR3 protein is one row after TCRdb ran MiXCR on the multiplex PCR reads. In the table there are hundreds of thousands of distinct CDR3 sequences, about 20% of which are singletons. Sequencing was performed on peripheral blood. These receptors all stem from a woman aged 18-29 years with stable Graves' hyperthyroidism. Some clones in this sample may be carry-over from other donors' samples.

CDR3 DNA sequence: TGTGCCAGCGTCCATTGGGACACTGAAGCTTTCTTT. Its protein is CASVHWDTEAFF. The chain has TRBV6-1 and TRBJ1-1; D unresolved. V was trimmed by 8 bases and J by 3 bases, leaving 10 bases between them. The CDR3 runs to 12 residues. Germline-derived CDR1 and CDR2 are MNHNS and SASEGT.

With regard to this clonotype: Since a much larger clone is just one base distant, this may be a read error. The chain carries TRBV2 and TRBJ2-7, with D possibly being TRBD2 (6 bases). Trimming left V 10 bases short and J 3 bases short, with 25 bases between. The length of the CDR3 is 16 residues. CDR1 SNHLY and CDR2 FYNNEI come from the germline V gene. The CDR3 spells CAIESRREESIYEQYF. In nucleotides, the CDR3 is TGTGCCATAGAGAGCAGGCGGGAAGAGTCGATCTACGAGCAGTACTTC.

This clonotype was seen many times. CDR3 region: CAWSVPGGGTEAFF. DNA for the CDR3: TGTGCCTGGAGTGTACCCGGGGGCGGCACTGAAGCTTTCTTT. The chain joins TRBV30 to TRBJ1-1, with D perhaps TRBD1 (6 bases). V lost 0 bases to trimming and J lost 4 bases, with 12 bases between them. CDR3 length: 14 residues. CDR1 and CDR2 from the germline V gene are GTSNPN and SVGIG (reference sequence). Using reference TRBV30 and TRBJ1-1 for the parts outside the CDR3, the full variable domain is SQTIHQWPATLVQPVGSPLSLECTVEGTSNPNLYWYRQAAGRGLQLLFYSVGIGQISSEVPQNLSASRPQDRQFILSSKKLLLSDSGFYLCAWSVPGGGTEAFFGQGTRLTVV.

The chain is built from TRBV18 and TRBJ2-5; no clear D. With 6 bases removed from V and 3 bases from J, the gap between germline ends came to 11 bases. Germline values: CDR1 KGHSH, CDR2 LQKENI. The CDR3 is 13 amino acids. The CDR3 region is CASSPDIKETQYF. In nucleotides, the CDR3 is TGTGCCAGCTCGCCAGACATAAAAGAGACCCAGTACTTC.

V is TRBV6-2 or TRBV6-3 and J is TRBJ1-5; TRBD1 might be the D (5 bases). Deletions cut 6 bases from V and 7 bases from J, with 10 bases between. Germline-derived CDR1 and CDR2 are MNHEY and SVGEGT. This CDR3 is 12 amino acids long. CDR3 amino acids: CASRDEGQPQHF. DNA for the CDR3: TGTGCCAGCAGGGACGAGGGGCAGCCCCAGCATTTT.

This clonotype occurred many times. DNA for the CDR3: TGTGCCAGCAGTGGGACAGGGGGTTATGGCTACACCTTC. It yields the protein CASSGTGGYGYTF. The gene calls are TRBV6-1 and TRBJ1-2, with 10 bases that match TRBD1. Unmatched junction bases numbered 1, after V lost 4 bases and J lost 5 bases. The CDR3 extends over 13 amino acids. The germline CDR1 and CDR2 sequences are MNHNS and SASEGT.

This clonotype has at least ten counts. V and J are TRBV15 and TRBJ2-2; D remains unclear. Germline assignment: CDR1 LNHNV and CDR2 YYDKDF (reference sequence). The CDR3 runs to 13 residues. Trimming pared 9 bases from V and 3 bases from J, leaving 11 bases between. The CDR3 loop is CATTVGYTGELFF. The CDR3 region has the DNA TGTGCCACTACCGTGGGATACACCGGGGAGCTGTTTTTT.

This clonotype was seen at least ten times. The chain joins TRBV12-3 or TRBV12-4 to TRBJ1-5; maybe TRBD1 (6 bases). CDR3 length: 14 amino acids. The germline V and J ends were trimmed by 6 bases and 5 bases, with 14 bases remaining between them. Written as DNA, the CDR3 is TGTGCCAGCAGCTACCGGACAGCGGATCAGCCCCAGCATTTT. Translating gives CASSYRTADQPQHF.

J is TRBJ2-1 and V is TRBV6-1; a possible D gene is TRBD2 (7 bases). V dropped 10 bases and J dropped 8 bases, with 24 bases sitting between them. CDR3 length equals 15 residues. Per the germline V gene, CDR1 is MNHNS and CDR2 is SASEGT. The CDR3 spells CATSLGGGRSHEQFF. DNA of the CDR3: TGTGCCACCTCTCTTGGGGGGGGCCGGTCGCATGAGCAGTTCTTC.

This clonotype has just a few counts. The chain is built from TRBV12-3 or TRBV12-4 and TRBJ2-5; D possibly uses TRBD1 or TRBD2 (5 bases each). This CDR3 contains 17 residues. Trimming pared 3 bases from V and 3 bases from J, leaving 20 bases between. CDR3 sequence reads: CASSLGLALGIEETQYF. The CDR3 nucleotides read TGTGCCAGCAGTTTGGGGCTAGCTCTAGGGATAGAAGAGACCCAGTACTTC.

This CDR3 reads CASSREPASEAFF. The CDR3 nucleotides are TGCGCCAGCAGCCGAGAACCGGCCAGTGAAGCTTTCTTT. V and J are TRBV5-1 and TRBJ1-1; the D is unclear. The germline V and J ends were trimmed by 4 bases and 7 bases, with 14 bases remaining between them. Germline-derived CDR1 and CDR2 are SGHRS and YFSETQ. This CDR3 is built from 13 residues.

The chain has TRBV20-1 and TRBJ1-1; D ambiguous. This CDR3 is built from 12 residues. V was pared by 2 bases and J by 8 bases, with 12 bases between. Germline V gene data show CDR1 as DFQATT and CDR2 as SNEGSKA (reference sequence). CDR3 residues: CSARTGAFEAFF. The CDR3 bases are TGCAGTGCTAGAACGGGAGCGTTCGAAGCTTTCTTT.

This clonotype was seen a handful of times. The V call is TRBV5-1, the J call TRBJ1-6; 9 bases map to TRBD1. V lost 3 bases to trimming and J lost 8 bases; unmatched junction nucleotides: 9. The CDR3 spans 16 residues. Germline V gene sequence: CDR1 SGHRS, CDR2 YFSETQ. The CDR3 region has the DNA TGCGCCAGCAGCTCGAGCCGGGACAGGGTTGATTCACCCCTCCACTTT. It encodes CASSSSRDRVDSPLHF.

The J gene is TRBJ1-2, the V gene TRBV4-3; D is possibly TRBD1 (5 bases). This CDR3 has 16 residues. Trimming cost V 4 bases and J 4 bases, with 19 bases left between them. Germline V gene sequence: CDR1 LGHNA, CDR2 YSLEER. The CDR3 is CASSPGKTVYSYGYTF. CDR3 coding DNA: TGCGCCAGCAGCCCAGGAAAGACAGTTTACAGCTATGGCTACACCTTC.

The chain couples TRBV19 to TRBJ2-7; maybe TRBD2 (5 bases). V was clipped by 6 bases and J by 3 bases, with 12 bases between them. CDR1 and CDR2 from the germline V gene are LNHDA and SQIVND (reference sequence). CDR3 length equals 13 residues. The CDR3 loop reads CASSEHGDYEQYF. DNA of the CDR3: TGTGCCAGTAGCGAACACGGGGACTACGAGCAGTACTTC.

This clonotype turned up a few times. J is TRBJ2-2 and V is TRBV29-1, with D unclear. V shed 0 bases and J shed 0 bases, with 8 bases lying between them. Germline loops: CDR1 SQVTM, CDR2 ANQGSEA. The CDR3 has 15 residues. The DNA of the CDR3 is TGCAGCGTTGAAGATGGCAGTTCGAACACCGGGGAGCTGTTTTTT. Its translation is CSVEDGSSNTGELFF.

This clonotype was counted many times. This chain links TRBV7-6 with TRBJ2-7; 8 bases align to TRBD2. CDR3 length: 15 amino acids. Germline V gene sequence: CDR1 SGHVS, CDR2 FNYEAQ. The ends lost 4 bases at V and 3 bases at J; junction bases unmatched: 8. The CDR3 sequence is CASSSSGLGHYEQYF. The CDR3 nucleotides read TGTGCCAGCAGCTCTTCGGGACTAGGCCACTACGAGCAGTACTTC.

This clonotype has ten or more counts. CDR3 DNA: TGTGCCAGCTCACGACAGGACTATGGCTACACCTTC. It yields the protein CASSRQDYGYTF. The rearrangement uses TRBV18 and TRBJ1-2; D might be TRBD1 (6 bases). Trimming took off 4 bases at V and 3 bases at J, with 6 bases between the two ends. The CDR3 loop spans 12 amino acids. Germline lookup yields CDR1 KGHSH and CDR2 LQKENI.

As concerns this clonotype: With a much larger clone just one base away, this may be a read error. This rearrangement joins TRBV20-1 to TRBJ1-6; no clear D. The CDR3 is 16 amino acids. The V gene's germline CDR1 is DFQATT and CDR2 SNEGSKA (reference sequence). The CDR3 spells CSARGSKSSYISPLHF. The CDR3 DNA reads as TGCAGTGCGAGAGGGTCCAAGAGCTCCTATATTTCACCCCTCCACTTT.

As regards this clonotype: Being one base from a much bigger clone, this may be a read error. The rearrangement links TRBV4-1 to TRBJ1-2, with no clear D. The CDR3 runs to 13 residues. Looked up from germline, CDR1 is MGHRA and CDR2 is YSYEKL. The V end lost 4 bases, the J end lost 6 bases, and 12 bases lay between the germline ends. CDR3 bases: TGCGCCAGCAGCCCCCGAATGCATGATGGCTACACCTTC. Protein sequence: CASSPRMHDGYTF.

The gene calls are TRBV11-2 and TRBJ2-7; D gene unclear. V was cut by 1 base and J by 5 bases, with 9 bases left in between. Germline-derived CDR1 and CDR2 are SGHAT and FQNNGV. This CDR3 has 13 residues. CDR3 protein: CASSLAKPDEQYF. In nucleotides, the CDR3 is TGTGCCAGCAGCTTAGCAAAGCCGGACGAGCAGTACTTC.

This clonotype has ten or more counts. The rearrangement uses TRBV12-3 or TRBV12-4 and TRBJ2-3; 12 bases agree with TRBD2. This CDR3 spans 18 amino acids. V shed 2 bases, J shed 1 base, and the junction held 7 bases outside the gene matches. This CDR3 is CASSLLAGGQSGTDTQYF. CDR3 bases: TGTGCCAGCAGTTTACTAGCGGGGGGGCAGAGTGGCACAGATACGCAGTATTTT.

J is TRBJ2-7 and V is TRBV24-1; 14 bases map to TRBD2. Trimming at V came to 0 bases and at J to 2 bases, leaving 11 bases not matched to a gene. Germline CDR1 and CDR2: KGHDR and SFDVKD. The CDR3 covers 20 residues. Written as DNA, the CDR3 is TGTGCCACCAGTGATTTGACGGGACTAGCGGGAGAGCCAAACCCCTACGAGCAGTACTTC. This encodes CATSDLTGLAGEPNPYEQYF.

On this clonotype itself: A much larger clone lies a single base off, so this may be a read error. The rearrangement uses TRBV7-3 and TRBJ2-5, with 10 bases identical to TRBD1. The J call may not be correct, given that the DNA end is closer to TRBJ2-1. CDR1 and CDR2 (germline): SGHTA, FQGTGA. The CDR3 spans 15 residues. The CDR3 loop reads CAISLMGTGDNEQFF. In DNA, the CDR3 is TGTGCCATCAGCTTAATGGGGACAGGGGACAATGAGCAGTTCTTC.

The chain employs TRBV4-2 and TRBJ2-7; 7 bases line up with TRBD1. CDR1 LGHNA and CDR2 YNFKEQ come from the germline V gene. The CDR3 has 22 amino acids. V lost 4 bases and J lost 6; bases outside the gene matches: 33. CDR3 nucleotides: TGTGCCAGCAGCCTGACCGACAAGAGCCAACAAAGGTGGACAGGTCTTTTTAGCGAGCAGTACTTC. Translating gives CASSLTDKSQQRWTGLFSEQYF.

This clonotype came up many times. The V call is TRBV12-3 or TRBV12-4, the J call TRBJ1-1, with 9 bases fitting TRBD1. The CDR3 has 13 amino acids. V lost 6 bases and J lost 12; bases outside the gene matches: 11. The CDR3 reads CASSAGQGRRTFF. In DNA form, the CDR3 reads TGTGCCAGCAGCGCAGGACAGGGGCGCCGAACTTTCTTT.

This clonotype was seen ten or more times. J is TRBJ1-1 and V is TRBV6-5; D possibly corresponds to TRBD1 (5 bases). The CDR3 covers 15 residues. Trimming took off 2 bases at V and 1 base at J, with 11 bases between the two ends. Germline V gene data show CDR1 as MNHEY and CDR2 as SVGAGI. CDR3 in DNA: TGTGCCAGCAGTTACGGCAGGGTGGCGAACACTGAAGCTTTCTTT. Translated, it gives CASSYGRVANTEAFF.

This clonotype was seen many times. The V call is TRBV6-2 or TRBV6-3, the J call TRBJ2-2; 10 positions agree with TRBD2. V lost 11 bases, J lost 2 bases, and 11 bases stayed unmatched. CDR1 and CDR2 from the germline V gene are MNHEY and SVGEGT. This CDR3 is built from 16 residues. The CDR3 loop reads CAGRASGGDNTGELFF. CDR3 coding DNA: TGTGCCGGAAGGGCTAGCGGGGGCGATAACACCGGGGAGCTGTTTTTT.

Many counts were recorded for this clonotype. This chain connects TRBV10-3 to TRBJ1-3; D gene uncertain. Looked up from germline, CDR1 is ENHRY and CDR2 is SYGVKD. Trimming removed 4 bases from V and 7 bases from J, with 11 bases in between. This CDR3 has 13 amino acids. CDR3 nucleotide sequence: TGTGCCATCAGTGGCGGAATAGGCAACACCATATATTTT. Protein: CAISGGIGNTIYF.

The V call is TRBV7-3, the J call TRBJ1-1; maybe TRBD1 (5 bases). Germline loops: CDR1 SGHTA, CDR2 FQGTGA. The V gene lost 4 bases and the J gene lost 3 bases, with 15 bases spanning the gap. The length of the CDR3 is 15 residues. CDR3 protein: CASSSGRVGDTEAFF. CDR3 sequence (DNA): TGTGCCAGCAGCTCGGGACGGGTGGGAGACACTGAAGCTTTCTTT.

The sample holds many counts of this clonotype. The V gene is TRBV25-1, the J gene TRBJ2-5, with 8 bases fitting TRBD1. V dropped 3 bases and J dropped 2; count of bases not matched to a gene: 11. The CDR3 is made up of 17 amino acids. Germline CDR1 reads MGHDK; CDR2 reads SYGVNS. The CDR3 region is CASSDRRGTGLQETQYF. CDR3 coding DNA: TGTGCCAGCAGTGATCGACGAGGGACAGGTCTGCAAGAGACCCAGTACTTC.

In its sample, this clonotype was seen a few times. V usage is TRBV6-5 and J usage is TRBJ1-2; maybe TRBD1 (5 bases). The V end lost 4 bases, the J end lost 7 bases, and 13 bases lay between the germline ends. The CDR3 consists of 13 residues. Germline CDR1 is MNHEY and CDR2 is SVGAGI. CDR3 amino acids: CASSSAGRGGYTF. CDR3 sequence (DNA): TGTGCCAGCAGTTCCGCAGGGAGAGGTGGCTACACCTTC.